A single sample is the source of the 20 T cell receptor beta chains below, sequenced in a study of T-cell reconstitution after alpha-beta-depleted transplantation in children. Preparation of the TCRbeta library involved a method that used unique molecular identifiers. TCRdb redid the calling of the PCR reads with MiXCR, one entry per CDR3 protein. The sample gives about 290,000 distinct CDR3 sequences, around 10% of which show up once; around 7.6% is in the top ten. The sequencing here drew on PBMCs, taken before TCRalphabeta/CD19-depleted stem cell transplant. The receptors come from a boy under two years old with acute myeloid leukemia, due to receive a stem cell transplant.

This clonotype was counted at least ten times. The chain recombines TRBV5-1 with TRBJ2-1; no clear D gene. Trimming cost V 7 bases and J 6 bases, with 8 bases left between them. Germline assignment: CDR1 SGHRS and CDR2 YFSETQ. The CDR3 sequence is 11 residues long. CDR3 in amino acids: CASADRNEQFF. CDR3 DNA: TGCGCCAGCGCGGACCGCAATGAGCAGTTCTTC. Together with reference TRBV5-1 and TRBJ2-1, the CDR3 gives the full variable domain: KAGVTQTPRYLIKTRGQQVTLSCSPISGHRSVSWYQQTPGQGLQFLFEYFSETQRNKGNFPGRFSGRQFSNSRSEMNVSTLELGDSALYLCASADRNEQFFGPGTRLTVL.

This clonotype was seen ten or more times. J is TRBJ1-3 and V is TRBV4-1; D is ambiguous. The CDR3 totals 16 residues. Trimming cost V 2 bases and J 3 bases, with 14 bases left between them. Germline loops: CDR1 MGHRA, CDR2 YSYEKL. Here the CDR3 DNA reads TGCGCCAGCAGCCAATACCCGGATTTTGATGGAAACACCATATATTTT. Translation: CASSQYPDFDGNTIYF.

This clonotype was seen ten or more times. This chain uses TRBV20-1 with TRBJ2-3; 15 nucleotides match TRBD2. The germline V gene encodes CDR1 DFQATT and CDR2 SNEGSKA (reference sequence). The CDR3 has 16 residues. V was clipped by 3 bases and J by 6 bases; unmatched bases: 7. In nucleotides, the CDR3 is TGCAGTGCTAGTCCGGGACTAGCGGGGGGCCGGGATACGCAGTATTTT. Its translation is CSASPGLAGGRDTQYF.

This clonotype was recorded at least ten times. V and J are TRBV3-1 and TRBJ2-2; D possibly corresponds to TRBD1 (5 bases). In germline, CDR1 is LGHDT, CDR2 YNNKEL (reference sequence). V was trimmed by 0 bases and J by 6 bases, leaving 11 bases between them. The CDR3 is 15 amino acids. The CDR3 nucleotides are TGTGCCAGCAGCCAAGATCTTGCCAGGGCCGGGGAGCTGTTTTTT. Translation gives CASSQDLARAGELFF.

This clonotype was observed many times. V gene TRBV10-3 combines with J gene TRBJ2-7; no reliable D call. Germline loops: CDR1 ENHRY, CDR2 SYGVKD. With 3 bases removed from V and 2 bases from J, the gap between germline ends came to 2 bases. The CDR3 has 11 amino acids. Here the CDR3 DNA reads TGTGCCATCAGTGACACCTACGAGCAGTACTTC. Translation gives CAISDTYEQYF.

Ten or more counts support this clonotype. The chain employs TRBV29-1 and TRBJ2-7, with D unresolved. The CDR3 length is 14 residues. The germline V gene encodes CDR1 SQVTM and CDR2 ANQGSEA. Trimming removed 2 bases at V and 4 bases at J, with 15 bases between. As DNA, the CDR3 is TGCAGCGTTGAATGGGCAGGCCACCCTTACGAGCAGTACTTC. Translation: CSVEWAGHPYEQYF.

This clonotype occurred many times. The V and J genes are TRBV7-2 and TRBJ2-1; 14 bases are a match to TRBD2. Germline V gene sequence: CDR1 SGHTA, CDR2 FQGNSA. The V and J ends lost 6 bases and 5 bases, in that order; junction bases with no gene match: 3. The CDR3 spans 15 residues. The CDR3 coding sequence is TGTGCCAGCAGGAGGACTAGCGGGGGGAACAATGAGCAGTTCTTC. It yields the protein CASRRTSGGNNEQFF.

This clonotype occurred many times. The chain couples TRBV5-1 to TRBJ2-7, with D possibly TRBD1 on 6 matching bases. Trimming shortened V by 0 bases and J by 3 bases, and 13 bases separated the two germline ends. The CDR3 sequence is 15 residues long. The germline V gene has CDR1 SGHRS and CDR2 YFSETQ. The CDR3 DNA sequence: TGCGCCAGCAGCTTGGTTGCAGGGGACAACTACGAGCAGTACTTC. Translation: CASSLVAGDNYEQYF.

This clonotype was picked up many times. The chain combines TRBV7-8 with TRBJ2-7; 10 nucleotides align to TRBD2. The junction had 7 bases not matched to a gene; V was cut back by 5 bases and J by 3 bases. CDR1 is SGHVS, CDR2 FQNEAQ, per germline. This CDR3 comprises 15 residues. The DNA for the CDR3 is TGTGCCAGCAGCGAGACGGCTAGCGGGAGCTACGAGCAGTACTTC. The encoded protein is CASSETASGSYEQYF.

This clonotype was observed at least ten times. The chain links TRBV12-3 or TRBV12-4 to TRBJ2-7; possibly TRBD2 for D (6 bases). Trimming stripped 5 bases from V and 3 bases from J, with 14 bases between. The CDR3 totals 14 residues. CDR3 in DNA: TGTGCCAGCAGTCCGTCGGGGGTACGCTACGAGCAGTACTTC. This codes for CASSPSGVRYEQYF.

This clonotype occurred many times. CDR3 residues: CSAPDGGLAGRRQQYF. Written as DNA, the CDR3 is TGCAGTGCTCCGGATGGAGGACTAGCGGGAAGGCGCCAGCAGTACTTC. The chain couples TRBV20-1 to TRBJ2-7, with 12 bases fitting TRBD2. Germline CDR1 DFQATT, CDR2 SNEGSKA (reference sequence). The CDR3 covers 16 residues. With 5 bases clipped from V and 8 bases from J, the junction kept 16 bases outside the gene matches.

In this sample, this clonotype turned up a few times. The chain uses TRBV12-3 or TRBV12-4 and TRBJ2-5; D is unclear. Trimming left V 3 bases short and J 5 bases short, with 13 bases between. The CDR3 has 14 residues. The CDR3 coding sequence is TGTGCCAGCAGTTTGGGCAGGCGGTGGGAGACCCAGTACTTC. Amino acids: CASSLGRRWETQYF.

This clonotype was seen at least ten times. CDR3 DNA: TGTGCCAGCAGTTTTCACACAGGGAGTATGGACACCGGGGAGCTGTTTTTT. It codes for CASSFHTGSMDTGELFF. This chain links TRBV28 with TRBJ2-2; TRBD1 is a possible D gene (6 bases). This CDR3 is built from 17 residues. Germline CDR1 and CDR2: MDHEN and SYDVKM. The V end was cut by 3 bases, the J end by 3 bases, with 17 bases between.

This clonotype was seen ten or more times. The V call is TRBV7-9, the J call TRBJ2-2, with D possibly being TRBD1 or TRBD2 (5 bases each). The CDR3 consists of 17 residues. The V end lost 1 base, the J end lost 2 bases, and 14 bases lay between the germline ends. The germline gives CDR1 SEHNR, CDR2 FQNEAQ (reference sequence). CDR3: CASSLVFEGLNTGELFF. CDR3 nucleotides: TGTGCCAGCAGCTTAGTTTTCGAGGGGCTCAACACCGGGGAGCTGTTTTTT. Full variable domain (missing parts from reference TRBV7-9 and TRBJ2-2): DTGVSQNPRHKITKRGQNVTFRCDPISEHNRLYWYRQTLGQGPEFLTYFQNEAQLEKSRLLSDRFSAERPKGSFSTLEIQRTEQGDSAMYLCASSLVFEGLNTGELFFGEGSRLTVL.

This clonotype was recorded many times. CDR3 nucleotide sequence: TGTGCCAGCAGCCCTCGGGTATCCGGGATACACACTGAAGCTTTCTTT. Amino acids: CASSPRVSGIHTEAFF. V gene TRBV7-8 combines with J gene TRBJ1-1; D remains ambiguous. Germline V gene data show CDR1 as SGHVS and CDR2 as FQNEAQ. The CDR3 is 16 amino acids. The germline V and J ends were trimmed by 5 bases and 3 bases, with 19 bases remaining between them.

This clonotype showed up many times. The chain joins TRBV6-2 or TRBV6-3 to TRBJ2-5, with 10 bases identical to TRBD2. The V gene's germline CDR1 is MNHEY and CDR2 SVGEGT. Trimming took 0 bases from V and 5 from J; bases not matched to a gene: 6. The length of the CDR3 is 16 residues. The CDR3 region is CASSYSLGLARETQYF. The CDR3 DNA sequence: TGTGCCAGCAGTTACTCCCTGGGACTAGCGAGGGAGACCCAGTACTTC.

This clonotype has a count of ten or more. The rearrangement uses TRBV4-2 and TRBJ2-5; 15 bases align to TRBD2. Germline V gene data show CDR1 as LGHNA and CDR2 as YNFKEQ. J was trimmed by 3 bases and V by 0 bases; bases with no gene match: 8. This CDR3 region has 19 residues. The CDR3 region is CASSQETPRTSGGEETQYF. DNA of the CDR3: TGTGCCAGCAGCCAAGAAACTCCCCGGACTAGCGGGGGGGAAGAGACCCAGTACTTC.

This clonotype turned up a few times. The V gene is TRBV7-3, the J gene TRBJ2-1; 7 positions agree with TRBD2. The CDR3 has 17 residues. The V gene end was trimmed by 0 bases and the J gene end by 5 bases; junction bases not matched to a gene: 10. In germline, CDR1 is SGHTA, CDR2 FQGTGA. CDR3 DNA sequence: TGTGCCAGCAGCTTAACTTGGGGAGGGGATATGGACAATGAGCAGTTCTTC. It codes for CASSLTWGGDMDNEQFF.

This clonotype came up many times. In DNA form, the CDR3 reads TGTGCCAGCAGTTTAGCGCTTTGGGGGACTGTACACGAGCAGTACTTC. Its translation is CASSLALWGTVHEQYF. V and J are TRBV12-3 or TRBV12-4 and TRBJ2-7; the D gene is possibly TRBD2 (6 bases). This CDR3 is 16 amino acids long. V lost 0 bases and J lost 5, with 17 bases in between.

The V call is TRBV7-8, the J call TRBJ1-2, with D unclear. With 7 bases removed from V and 8 bases from J, the gap between germline ends came to 20 bases. The CDR3 is 14 residues long. Germline values: CDR1 SGHVS, CDR2 FQNEAQ. The CDR3 is CASTHGLGPYGYTF. CDR3 sequence (DNA): TGTGCCAGCACCCATGGTCTAGGGCCTTACGGCTACACCTTC.